The clone carrying this T cell receptor beta chain came up a few times. This entry is derived from a study of CD8+ T cells in alopecia areata. Investigators isolated RNA and reverse transcribed it into cDNA to act as the sequencing template. Sequencing was performed with immunoSEQ multiplex PCR; in TCRdb, only in-frame clones are kept and a portion is missing. The sample lists 200,000 to 250,000 clones, approximately 61% occurring once. This CDR3 comprises 14 residues. Germline values: CDR1 SGHTA, CDR2 FQGTGA. With 5 bases clipped from V and 7 bases from J, the junction kept 8 bases outside the gene matches.

The sequence was obtained from a human donor with alopecia areata. Here the sequenced sample was CD4+ T cells sorted from blood, taken at week 0. The J gene is TRBJ1-5, the V gene TRBV7-3; the match to TRBD1 covers 7 bases. The CDR3 region is CASSLRQGRQPQHF. The CDR3 coding sequence is TGTGCCAGCAGCCTACGACAGGGAAGACAGCCCCAGCATTTT.